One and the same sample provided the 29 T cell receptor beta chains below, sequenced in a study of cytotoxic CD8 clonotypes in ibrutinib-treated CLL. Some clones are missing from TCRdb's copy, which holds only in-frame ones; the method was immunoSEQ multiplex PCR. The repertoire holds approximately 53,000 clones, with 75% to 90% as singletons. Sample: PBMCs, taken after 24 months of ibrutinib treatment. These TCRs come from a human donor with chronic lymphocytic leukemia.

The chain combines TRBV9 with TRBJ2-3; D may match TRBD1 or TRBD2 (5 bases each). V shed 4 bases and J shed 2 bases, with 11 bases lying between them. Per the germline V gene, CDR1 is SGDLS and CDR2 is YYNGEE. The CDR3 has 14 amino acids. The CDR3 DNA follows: TGTGCCAGCAGCCCTGGGACGTACACAGATACGCAGTATTTT. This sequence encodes CASSPGTYTDTQYF.

DNA of the CDR3: TGTGCCAGCAGCCTCAGACTAGCGGTACAGAATGAGCAGTTCTTC. Protein sequence: CASSLRLAVQNEQFF. V usage is TRBV9 and J usage is TRBJ2-1; 9 positions agree with TRBD2. The germline gives CDR1 SGDLS, CDR2 YYNGEE. The ends lost 4 bases at V and 7 bases at J; junction bases unmatched: 9. The CDR3 length is 15 residues.

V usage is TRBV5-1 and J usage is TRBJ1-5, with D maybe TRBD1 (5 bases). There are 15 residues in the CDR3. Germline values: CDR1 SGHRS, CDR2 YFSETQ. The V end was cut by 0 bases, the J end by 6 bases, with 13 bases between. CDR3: CASSLDGGGTQPQHF. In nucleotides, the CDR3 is TGCGCCAGCAGCTTGGACGGGGGAGGGACTCAGCCCCAGCATTTT.

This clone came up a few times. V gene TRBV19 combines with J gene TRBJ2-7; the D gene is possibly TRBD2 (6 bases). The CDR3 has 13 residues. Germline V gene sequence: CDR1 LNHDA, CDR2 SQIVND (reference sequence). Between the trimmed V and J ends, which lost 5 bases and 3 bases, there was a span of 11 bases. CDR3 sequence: CASSQRGGYEQYF. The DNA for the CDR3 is TGTGCCAGTAGTCAGAGGGGAGGCTACGAGCAGTACTTC.

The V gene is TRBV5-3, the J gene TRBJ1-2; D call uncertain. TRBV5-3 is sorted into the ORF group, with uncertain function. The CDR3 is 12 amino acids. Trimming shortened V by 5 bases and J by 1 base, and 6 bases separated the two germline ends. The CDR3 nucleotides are TGTGCCAGAAGAAGAAATAACTATGGCTACACCTTC. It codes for CARRRNNYGYTF.

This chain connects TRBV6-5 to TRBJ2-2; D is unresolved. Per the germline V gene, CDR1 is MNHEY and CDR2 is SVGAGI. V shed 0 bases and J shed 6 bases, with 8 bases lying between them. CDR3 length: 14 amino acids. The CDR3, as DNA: TGTGCCAGCAGTTACTCAGGGTTGCCCGGGGAGCTGTTTTTT. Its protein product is CASSYSGLPGELFF.

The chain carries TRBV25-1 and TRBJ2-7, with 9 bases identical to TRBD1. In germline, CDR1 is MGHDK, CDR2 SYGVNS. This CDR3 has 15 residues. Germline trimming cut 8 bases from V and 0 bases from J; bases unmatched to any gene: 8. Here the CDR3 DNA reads TGTGCCAGCGACCAGGGACAGGGACACTCCTACGAGCAGTACTTC. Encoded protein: CASDQGQGHSYEQYF.

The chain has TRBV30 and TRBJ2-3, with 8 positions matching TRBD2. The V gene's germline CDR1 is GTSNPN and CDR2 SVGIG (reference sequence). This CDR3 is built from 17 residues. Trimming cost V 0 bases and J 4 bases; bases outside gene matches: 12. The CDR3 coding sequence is TGTGCCTGGAGTGTCCTCGGGGCCGGGAGGGCCCCAGATACGCAGTATTTT. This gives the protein CAWSVLGAGRAPDTQYF.

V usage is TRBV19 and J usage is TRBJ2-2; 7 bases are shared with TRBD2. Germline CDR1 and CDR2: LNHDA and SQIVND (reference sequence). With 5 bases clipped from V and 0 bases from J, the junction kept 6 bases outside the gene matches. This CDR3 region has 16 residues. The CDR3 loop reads CASSPRLAANTGELFF. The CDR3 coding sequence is TGTGCCAGTAGTCCCAGGCTAGCGGCGAACACCGGGGAGCTGTTTTTT.

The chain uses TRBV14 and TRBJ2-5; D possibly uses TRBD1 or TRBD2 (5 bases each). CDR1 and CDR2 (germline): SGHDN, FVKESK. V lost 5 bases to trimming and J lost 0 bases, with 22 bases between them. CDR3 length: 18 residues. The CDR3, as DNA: TGTGCCAGCAGCTTTGGGGCGGGCATTGGAGGATACCAAGAGACCCAGTACTTC. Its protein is CASSFGAGIGGYQETQYF.

DNA of the CDR3: TGTGCCAGCAGTGAGGGGTGGAGTGAGCAGTTCTTC. It translates to CASSEGWSEQFF. The V and J genes are TRBV6-1 and TRBJ2-1; D is undetermined. Trimming shortened V by 3 bases and J by 9 bases, and 9 bases separated the two germline ends. CDR1 and CDR2 (germline): MNHNS, SASEGT. CDR3 size: 12 residues.

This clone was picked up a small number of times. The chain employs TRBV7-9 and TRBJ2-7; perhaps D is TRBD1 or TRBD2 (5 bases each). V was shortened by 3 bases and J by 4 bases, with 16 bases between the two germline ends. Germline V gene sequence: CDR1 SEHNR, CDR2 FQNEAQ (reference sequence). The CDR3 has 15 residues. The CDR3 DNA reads TGTGCCAGCAGCTTTCGGGGCAGTTCCTCATACGAGCAGTACTTC. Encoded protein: CASSFRGSSSYEQYF.

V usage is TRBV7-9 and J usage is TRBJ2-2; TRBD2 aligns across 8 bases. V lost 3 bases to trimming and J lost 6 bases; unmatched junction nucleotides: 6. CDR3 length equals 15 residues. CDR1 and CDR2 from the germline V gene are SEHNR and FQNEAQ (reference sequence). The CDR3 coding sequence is TGTGCCAGCAGCTTCGGACTAGCTGGCGCCGGGGAGCTGTTTTTT. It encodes CASSFGLAGAGELFF.

This CDR3 reads CASSYRNTEAFF. As DNA, the CDR3 is TGCGCCAGCAGTTACCGAAACACTGAAGCTTTCTTT. The J gene is TRBJ1-1, the V gene TRBV10-2; D call uncertain. This CDR3 comprises 12 residues. Germline V lookup: CDR1 WSHSY, CDR2 SAAADI. V dropped 5 bases and J dropped 2 bases, with 6 bases sitting between them.

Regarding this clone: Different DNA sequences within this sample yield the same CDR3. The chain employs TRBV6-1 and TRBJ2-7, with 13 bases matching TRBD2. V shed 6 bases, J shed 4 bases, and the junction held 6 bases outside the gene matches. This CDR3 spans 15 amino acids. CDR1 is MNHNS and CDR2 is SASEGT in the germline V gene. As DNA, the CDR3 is TGTGCCAGCAGCGAGCCGGGACTAGCGGGATACGAGCAGTACTTC. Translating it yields CASSEPGLAGYEQYF.

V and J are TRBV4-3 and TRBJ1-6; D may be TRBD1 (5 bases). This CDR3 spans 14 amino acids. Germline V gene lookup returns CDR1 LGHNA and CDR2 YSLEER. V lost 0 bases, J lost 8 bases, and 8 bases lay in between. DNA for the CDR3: TGCGCCAGCAGCCAAGATTCCAGGGATTCACCCCTCCACTTT. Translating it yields CASSQDSRDSPLHF.

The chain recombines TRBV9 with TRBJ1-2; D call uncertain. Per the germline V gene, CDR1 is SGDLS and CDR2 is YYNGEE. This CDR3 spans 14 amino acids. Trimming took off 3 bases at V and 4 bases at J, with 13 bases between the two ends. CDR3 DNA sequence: TGTGCCAGCAGCGCCAGGCCTACTACCTATGGCTACACCTTC. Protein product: CASSARPTTYGYTF.

CDR3 protein: CASSGGDQRKTQYF. For the CDR3, the DNA is TGTGCCAGCAGTGGAGGGGACCAAAGGAAGACCCAGTACTTC. The chain carries TRBV6-1 and TRBJ2-5, with D possibly being TRBD1 or TRBD2 (5 bases each). Germline CDR1 reads MNHNS; CDR2 reads SASEGT. This CDR3 contains 14 residues. The V end was cut by 4 bases, the J end by 6 bases, with 15 bases between.

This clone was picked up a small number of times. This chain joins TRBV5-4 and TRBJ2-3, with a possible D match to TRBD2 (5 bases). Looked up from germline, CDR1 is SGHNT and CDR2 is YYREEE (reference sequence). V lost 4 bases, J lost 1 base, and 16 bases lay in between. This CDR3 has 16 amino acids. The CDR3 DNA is TGTGCCAGCAGCCATTCCGGGAAGAGGGGCACAGATACGCAGTATTTT. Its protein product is CASSHSGKRGTDTQYF. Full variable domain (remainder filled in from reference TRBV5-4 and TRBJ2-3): ETGVTQSPTHLIKTRGQQVTLRCSSQSGHNTVSWYQQALGQGPQFIFQYYREEENGRGNFPPRFSGLQFPNYSSELNVNALELDDSALYLCASSHSGKRGTDTQYFGPGTRLTVL.

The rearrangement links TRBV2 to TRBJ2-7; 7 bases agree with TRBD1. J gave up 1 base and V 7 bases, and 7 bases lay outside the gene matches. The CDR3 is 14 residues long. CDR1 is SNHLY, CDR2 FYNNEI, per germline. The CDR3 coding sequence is TGTGCCAGCACTTGGGGACAGATATCCTACGAGCAGTACTTC. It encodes CASTWGQISYEQYF.

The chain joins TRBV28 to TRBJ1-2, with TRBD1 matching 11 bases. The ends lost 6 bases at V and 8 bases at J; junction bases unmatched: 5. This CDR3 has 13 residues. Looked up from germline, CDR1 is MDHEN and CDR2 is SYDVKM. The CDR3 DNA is TGTGCCAGCAGCACGGGACAGGGGGGCGGCTACACCTTC. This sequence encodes CASSTGQGGGYTF.

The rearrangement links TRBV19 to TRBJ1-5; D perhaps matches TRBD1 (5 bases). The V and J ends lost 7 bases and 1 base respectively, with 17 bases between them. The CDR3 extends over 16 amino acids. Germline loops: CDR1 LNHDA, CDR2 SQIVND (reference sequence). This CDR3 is CASTPGQGMSNQPQHF. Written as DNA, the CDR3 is TGTGCCAGTACCCCTGGGCAGGGTATGAGCAATCAGCCCCAGCATTTT.

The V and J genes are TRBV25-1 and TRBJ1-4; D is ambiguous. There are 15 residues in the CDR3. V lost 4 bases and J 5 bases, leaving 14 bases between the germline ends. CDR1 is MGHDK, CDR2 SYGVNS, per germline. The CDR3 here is CASSGSGGRNEKLFF. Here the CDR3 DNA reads TGTGCCAGCAGTGGCTCGGGAGGGAGGAATGAAAAACTGTTTTTT.

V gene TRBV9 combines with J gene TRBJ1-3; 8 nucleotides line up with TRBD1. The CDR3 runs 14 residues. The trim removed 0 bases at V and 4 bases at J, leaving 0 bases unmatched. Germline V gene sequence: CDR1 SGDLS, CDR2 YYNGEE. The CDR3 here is CASSVGDRGNTIYF. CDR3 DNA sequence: TGTGCCAGCAGCGTAGGGGACAGGGGAAACACCATATATTTT.

CDR3 sequence: CASSQKGAGSGNEQFF. The DNA of the CDR3 is TGCGCCAGCAGCCAAAAAGGAGCGGGGAGTGGCAATGAGCAGTTCTTC. The chain joins TRBV5-1 to TRBJ2-1, with 7 positions matching TRBD2. The CDR3 is 16 amino acids. Trimming at V came to 4 bases and at J to 6 bases, leaving 13 bases not matched to a gene. The germline V gene has CDR1 SGHRS and CDR2 YFSETQ.

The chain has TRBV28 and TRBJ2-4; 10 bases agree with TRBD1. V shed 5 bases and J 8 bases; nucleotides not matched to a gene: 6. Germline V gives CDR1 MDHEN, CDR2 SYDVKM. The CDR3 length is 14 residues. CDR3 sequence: CASSLRQGADIQYF. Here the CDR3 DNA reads TGTGCCAGCAGTCTCCGACAGGGGGCGGACATTCAGTACTTC. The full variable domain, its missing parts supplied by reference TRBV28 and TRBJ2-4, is DVKVTQSSRYLVKRTGEKVFLECVQDMDHENMFWYRQDPGLGLRLIYFSYDVKMKEKGDIPEGYSVSREKKERFSLILESASTNQTSMYLCASSLRQGADIQYFGAGTRLSVL.

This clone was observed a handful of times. CDR3 loop: CASSLVPNEQYF. CDR3 nucleotide sequence: TGTGCCAGCAGCTTGGTCCCGAACGAGCAGTACTTC. The chain uses TRBV5-4 and TRBJ2-7; D is unresolved. Looked up from germline, CDR1 is SGHNT and CDR2 is YYREEE (reference sequence). The CDR3 is made up of 12 amino acids. Trimming cost V 0 bases and J 5 bases, with 6 bases left between them.

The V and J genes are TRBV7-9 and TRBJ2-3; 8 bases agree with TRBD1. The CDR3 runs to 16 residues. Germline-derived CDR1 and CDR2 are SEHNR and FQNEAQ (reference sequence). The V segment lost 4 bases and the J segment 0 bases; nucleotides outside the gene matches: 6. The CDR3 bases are TGTGCCAGCAGCTCCCAGGGGGCGTTAAGCACAGATACGCAGTATTTT. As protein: CASSSQGALSTDTQYF.

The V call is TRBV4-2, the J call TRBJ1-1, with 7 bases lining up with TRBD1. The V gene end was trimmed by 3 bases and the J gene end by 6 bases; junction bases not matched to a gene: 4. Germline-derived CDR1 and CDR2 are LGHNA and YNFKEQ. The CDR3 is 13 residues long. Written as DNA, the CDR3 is TGTGCCAGCAGCCAGTTCAGGGGGGCTGAAGCTTTCTTT. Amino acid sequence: CASSQFRGAEAFF.